This T cell receptor (beta chain) was retrieved from a study of PD-1 blockade in classical Hodgkin lymphoma (dated by TCRdb to 2018 to 2021). For the study in its entirety: The study used CyTOF and TCR beta sequencing to define a peripheral blood immune signature of response to PD-1 blockade in classical Hodgkin lymphoma. Beyond this particular receptor, the publication reports: Baseline TCR diversity was reported as lower in newly diagnosed patients than in healthy donors, and lower still in relapsed/refractory patients. The study covered only a single clinical trial cohort, and the causes of the repertoire differences, possibly disease activity or prior therapy, were still not defined.

In light of the paper, this sample's time point label describes: newly diagnosed, previously untreated cHL patient sample. Using a Miltenyi CD8+ T cell isolation kit, CD8+ T cells were purified from thawed PBMCs through magnetic negative selection. As a comparison group for the relapsed/refractory trial patients, PBMCs from patients with newly diagnosed, previously untreated classical Hodgkin lymphoma were sequenced. Peripheral blood was collected in 8 mL Vacutainer Cell Preparation Tubes, from which PBMCs were isolated by centrifugation and then cryopreserved. Purified CD4+ and CD8+ fractions were generated only in cases for which an additional PBMC sample was available. Magnetically labelled cells were removed on LS columns in a quadroMACS separator, and the flow-through was retained as the purified fraction. Spanning cysteine to phenylalanine, the CDR3 consists of 15 amino acids. Only the CDR3 portion is preserved as DNA: 45 bases, with reading frame beginning at the first base. The germline V gene provides CDR1 WSHSY and CDR2 SAAADI. The trim is 7 bases for V and 2 bases for J, with a gap of 18 bases between the germline ends.

The Qiagen DNeasy kit was used to extract genomic DNA from unsorted PBMCs and from the negatively selected CD4+ and CD8+ fractions. TCR beta CDR3 regions were subjected to amplification by immunoSEQ multiplex PCR with primers that anneal to V and J segments. A synthetic immune receptor repertoire was used to minimize amplification bias, and any residual bias was removed computationally once sequencing was done. The study's own analysis went as follows. Custom Python scripts were used to quantify repertoire diversity as the Shannon entropy index. Unsorted, CD4+ and CD8+ repertoires were examined separately, except in combined analyses, for which CD4+ and CD8+ sequences were merged in silico. Not all clones reach the TCRdb copy of this immuneACCESS table, which keeps in-frame sequences only. Checked studies attribute under half of the gap to unresolved V genes and leave the rest unexplained. That table furnishes V, J and clone size, whereas the DNA furnished D and trimming. The sample includes over 20,000 clones, with 87% observed a single time. Roughly 7% of the sample lies in the top ten.

About this clone: Its antigen remains unidentified. Base quality data are lacking; no much larger clone is found one base away.

Source material: CD8+ T cells from blood. The sequence was collected from a human donor with classical Hodgkin lymphoma. This sequence uses TRBV10-2 and TRBJ2-7, and perhaps TRBD1 as D gene, on 5 matching bases. The CDR3 amino acid sequence is: CASTKGSGPAYEQYF. Read as DNA, the sequence is TGCGCCAGCACAAAAGGATCAGGGCCCGCCTACGAGCAGTACTTC.